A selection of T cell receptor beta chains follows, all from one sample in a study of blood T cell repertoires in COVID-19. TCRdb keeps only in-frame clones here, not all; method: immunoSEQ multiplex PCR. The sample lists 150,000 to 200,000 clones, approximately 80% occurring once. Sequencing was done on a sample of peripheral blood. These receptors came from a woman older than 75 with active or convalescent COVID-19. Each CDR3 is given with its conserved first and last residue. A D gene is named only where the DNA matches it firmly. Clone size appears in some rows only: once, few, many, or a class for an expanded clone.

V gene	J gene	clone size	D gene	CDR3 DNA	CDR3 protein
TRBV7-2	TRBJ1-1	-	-	TGTGCCAGCAGCTTACGGCTCAACAGGAACACTGAAGCTTTCTTT	CASSLRLNRNTEAFF
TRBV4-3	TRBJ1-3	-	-	TGCGCCAGCAGCCAAGCCCGCACAGGCTCTGGAAACACCATATATTTT	CASSQARTGSGNTIYF
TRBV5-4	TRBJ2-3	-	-	TGTGCCAGCAGCTTGCCAGGGGCGGAGCGGAATACGCAGTATTTT	CASSLPGAERNTQYF
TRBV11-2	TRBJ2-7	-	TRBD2	TGTGCCAGCAGCCTGATGGGACTAGCGGGAGAGTCCTACGAGCAGTACTTC	CASSLMGLAGESYEQYF
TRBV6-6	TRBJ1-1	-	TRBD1	TGTGCCAGCAAGACCGGACAGGGATACACTGAAGCTTTCTTT	CASKTGQGYTEAFF
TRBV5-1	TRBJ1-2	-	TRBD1	TGCGCCAGCAGCTCGTTCCTTTCAGGACAGGGCAATGGCTACACCTTC	CASSSFLSGQGNGYTF
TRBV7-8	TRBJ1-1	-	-	TGTGCCAGCAGCCCCCGGGAAGTGAGAACTGAAGCTTTCTTT	CASSPREVRTEAFF
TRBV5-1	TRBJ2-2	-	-	TGCGCCAGCAGCTTAAGTACAGCTAACACCGGGGAGCTGTTTTTT	CASSLSTANTGELFF
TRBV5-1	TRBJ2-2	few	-	TGCGCCAGCAGCTTGAGAGACAGTCTGAACACCGGGGAGCTGTTTTTT	CASSLRDSLNTGELFF
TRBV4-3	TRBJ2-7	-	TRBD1	TGCGCCAGCAGCTCCGGGACAGCCTACGAGCAGTACTTC	CASSSGTAYEQYF
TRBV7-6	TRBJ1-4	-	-	TGTGCCAGCAGCATCCAGGGGCAAGGGGAAAAACTGTTTTTT	CASSIQGQGEKLFF
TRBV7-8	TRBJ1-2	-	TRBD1	TGTGCCAGCACCGACAGGGTCCGGTTCTATGGCTACACCTTC	CASTDRVRFYGYTF
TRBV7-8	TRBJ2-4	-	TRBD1	TGTGCCAGCAGCTTAAGAAGGACAGGGGCCAAAAACATTCAGTACTTC	CASSLRRTGAKNIQYF
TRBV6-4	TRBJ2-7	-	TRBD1	TGTGCCAGCAGCCCAGGACAGGGGGCGGCGTACGAGCAGTACTTC	CASSPGQGAAYEQYF
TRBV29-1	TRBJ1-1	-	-	TGCAGCTCCCTTGCAGGGACATCAAACACTGAAGCTTTCTTT	CSSLAGTSNTEAFF
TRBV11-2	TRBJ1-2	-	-	TGTGCCAGCAGCTTAGTATGGGGCGGCTACACCTTC	CASSLVWGGYTF
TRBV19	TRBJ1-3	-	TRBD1	TGTGCCAGTAGTATAGCCGACTCGGGACAGGGAAATCGTCTGCGCGGAAACACCATATATTTT	CASSIADSGQGNRLRGNTIYF
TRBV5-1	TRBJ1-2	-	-	TGCGCCAGCAGCGTCGACAGCTACTATGGCTACACCTTC	CASSVDSYYGYTF
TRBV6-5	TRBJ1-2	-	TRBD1	TGTGCCAGTGGGACAGGGTACTATGGCTACACCTTC	CASGTGYYGYTF
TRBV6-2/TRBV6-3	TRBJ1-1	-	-	TGTGCCAGCAGTTACTCTGGGGGGGTGACTGAAGCTTTCTTT	CASSYSGGVTEAFF
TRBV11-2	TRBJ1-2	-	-	TGTGCCAGCAGCTTTCAGAAGTCGCCACCCATCTTC	CASSFQKSPPIF
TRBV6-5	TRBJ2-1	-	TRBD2	TGTGCCAGCAGGAGAGGACTAGCGGGGATCGATGAGCAGTTCTTC	CASRRGLAGIDEQFF
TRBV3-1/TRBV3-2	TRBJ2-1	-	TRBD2	TGTGCCAGCAGCCAAGAAGGGGCGGGGGAAATCTCCTACAATGAGCAGTTCTTC	CASSQEGAGEISYNEQFF
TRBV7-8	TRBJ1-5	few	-	TGTGCCAGCAGCCCCCGCAGTCAGCCCCAGCATTTT	CASSPRSQPQHF
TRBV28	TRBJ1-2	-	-	TGTGCCACCAATAGGTGGACCGCGGGGAGCTATGGCTACACCTTC	CATNRWTAGSYGYTF
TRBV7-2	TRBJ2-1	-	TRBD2	TGTGCCAGCAGCCTAACCGGGACTAGCGGGGGGTTTGAGCAGTTCTTC	CASSLTGTSGGFEQFF
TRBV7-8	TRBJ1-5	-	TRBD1	TGTGCCAGCAGCGACAGGGGATATCAGCCCCAGCATTTT	CASSDRGYQPQHF
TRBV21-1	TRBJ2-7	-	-	TGTGCCAGCGCGATCTGGAACAGGGCCCCCTACGAGCAGTACTTC	CASAIWNRAPYEQYF
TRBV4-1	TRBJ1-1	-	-	TGCGCCAGTACTACCCAAGGCGTGCGGAAAGCTTTCTTT	CASTTQGVRKAFF
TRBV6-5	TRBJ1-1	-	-	TGTGCCAGCAGTCGACAGGAGAACACTGAAGCTTTCTTT	CASSRQENTEAFF
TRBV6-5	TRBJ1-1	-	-	TGTGCCAGCAGTCTCAGGGTCCGCACTGAAGCTTTCTTT	CASSLRVRTEAFF
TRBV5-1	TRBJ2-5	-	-	TGCGCCAGCAGCGTCACAGGGCACGAGACCCAGTACTTC	CASSVTGHETQYF
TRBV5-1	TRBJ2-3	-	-	TGCGCCAGCAGCTTGAGTGGGGGCCCGAAGTATTTT	CASSLSGGPKYF
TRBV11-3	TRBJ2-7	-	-	TGTGCCAGCAGCTTAGATCTGCGGGGAACAGGGGCCGAGCAGTACTTC	CASSLDLRGTGAEQYF
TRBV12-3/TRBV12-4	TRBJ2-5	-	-	TGTGCCAGCAGTTTCCAGGGTCCGGAGACCCAGTACTTC	CASSFQGPETQYF
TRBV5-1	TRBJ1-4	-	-	TGCGCCAGCAGCAAGAAAGCAGGGGAGGGTGAAAAACTGTTTTTT	CASSKKAGEGEKLFF
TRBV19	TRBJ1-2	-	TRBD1	TGTGCCAGTAGCCTCCTACAGGGGCTCGATGGCTACACCTTC	CASSLLQGLDGYTF
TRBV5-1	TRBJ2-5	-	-	TGCGCCAGCAGCGCTGACAGACAAGAGACCCAGTACTTC	CASSADRQETQYF
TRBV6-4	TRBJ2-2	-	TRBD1	TGTGCCAGCACTCGGGACAGGGGTACCGGGGAGCTGTTTTTT	CASTRDRGTGELFF
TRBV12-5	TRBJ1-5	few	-	TGTGCTAGTGGTTTGGTTAGTTTGGACAGCCCTAGCAATCAGCCCCAGCATTTT	CASGLVSLDSPSNQPQHF
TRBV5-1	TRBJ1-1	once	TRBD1	TGCGCCAGCAGCCCGACAGGGACGAACACTGAAGCTTTCTTT	CASSPTGTNTEAFF
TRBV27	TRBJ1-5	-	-	TGTGCCAGCAGTCCCCGGGGTAGTTCCAATCAGCCCCAGCATTTT	CASSPRGSSNQPQHF
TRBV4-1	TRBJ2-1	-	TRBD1	TGCGCCAGCAGCCAATACCTAGCGTCCGGGACAGGATACAATGAGCAGTTCTTC	CASSQYLASGTGYNEQFF
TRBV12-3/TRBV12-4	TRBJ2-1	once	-	TGTGCCAGCAGTCGGGGGAATGAGCAGTTCTTC	CASSRGNEQFF
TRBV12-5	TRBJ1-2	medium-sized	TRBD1	TGTGCTAGTGGTCCGACCGCGGGGCAGGGGGAGTATGGCTACACCTTC	CASGPTAGQGEYGYTF
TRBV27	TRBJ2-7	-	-	TGTGCCAGCAGTTTATCGGGCAATTCCTACGAGCAGTACTTC	CASSLSGNSYEQYF
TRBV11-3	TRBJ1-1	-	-	TGTGCCAGCAGCGAGGATCGGATGAACACTGAAGCTTTCTTT	CASSEDRMNTEAFF
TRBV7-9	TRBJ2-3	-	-	TGTGCCAGCAGCCCAGTGGTTTATACAGATACGCAGTATTTT	CASSPVVYTDTQYF
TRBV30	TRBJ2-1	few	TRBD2	TGTGCCTGGAGTGCTGGGACTAGCCAGCAGTTCTTC	CAWSAGTSQQFF
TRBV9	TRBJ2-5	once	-	TGTGCCAGCAGCGTCCGGGGCCAAGAGACCCAGTACTTC	CASSVRGQETQYF
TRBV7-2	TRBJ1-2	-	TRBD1	TGTGCCAGCAGCCCGACAGGGTCGTTAGGCTACACCTTC	CASSPTGSLGYTF
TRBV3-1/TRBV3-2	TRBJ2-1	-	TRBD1	TGTGCCAGCAGCCAAGCGACAGGGAGCAATGAGCAGTTCTTC	CASSQATGSNEQFF